The next 22 T cell receptor beta chains were all read from a single sample in a study of identical twins. MiXCR, applied by TCRdb to the 5' RACE reads, yields one record per CDR3 protein. Here the sample spans 420,000 or so distinct CDR3 sequences, approximately 17% being singletons. The sample taken for sequencing was naive T cells sorted from blood. These receptors were taken from a man over 45 in good health.

This clonotype was counted ten times or more. The chain employs TRBV20-1 and TRBJ2-2; D might be TRBD2 (5 bases). The CDR3 totals 17 residues. V lost 0 bases, J lost 4 bases, and 18 bases lay in between. Germline values: CDR1 DFQATT, CDR2 SNEGSKA (reference sequence). The CDR3 coding sequence is TGCAGTGCTAGAGATCGTCCGCCTAGCAGAGGCACCGGGGAGCTGTTTTTT. This codes for CSARDRPPSRGTGELFF.

This clonotype has just a few counts. The V call is TRBV30, the J call TRBJ2-3; D unresolved. CDR1 is GTSNPN and CDR2 is SVGIG in the germline V gene (reference sequence). Trimming removed 2 bases from V and 0 bases from J, with 9 bases in between. This CDR3 region has 14 residues. The DNA of the CDR3 is TGTGCCTGGAGTCCTGGGGTCAGCACAGATACGCAGTATTTT. It yields the protein CAWSPGVSTDTQYF.

The chain has TRBV28 and TRBJ2-7, with D perhaps matching TRBD1 (6 bases). The length of the CDR3 is 15 residues. Trimming cost V 3 bases and J 3 bases, with 15 bases left between them. Looked up from germline, CDR1 is MDHEN and CDR2 is SYDVKM. The CDR3 sequence is CASSFSARGGYEQYF. In DNA form, the CDR3 reads TGTGCCAGCAGTTTCTCGGCCCGAGGGGGCTACGAGCAGTACTTC.

This clonotype occurred a few times. The gene calls are TRBV7-2 and TRBJ2-7; TRBD2 matches 10 bases. After removal of 3 bases from V and 5 bases from J, the junction contained 13 bases not matched to a gene. Germline V gene sequence: CDR1 SGHTA, CDR2 FQGNSA. The length of the CDR3 is 17 residues. The CDR3 DNA reads as TGTGCCAGCAGCTTGGAGAGTCGGTCTAGCGGGAGCCACGAGCAGTACTTC. The encoded protein is CASSLESRSSGSHEQYF.

This clonotype has a count of ten or more. V and J are TRBV20-1 and TRBJ2-5, with TRBD2 matching 8 bases. Looked up from germline, CDR1 is DFQATT and CDR2 is SNEGSKA (reference sequence). V gave up 6 bases and J gave up 4 bases; unmatched junction bases: 10. This CDR3 comprises 14 residues. The DNA for the CDR3 is TGCAGTGCACCGAATCTCGGGGGGGGAGAGACCCAGTACTTC. Translated, it gives CSAPNLGGGETQYF.

V usage is TRBV4-3 and J usage is TRBJ2-7, with 7 bases aligning to TRBD1. The germline CDR1 and CDR2 sequences are LGHNA and YSLEER. There are 16 residues in the CDR3. V shed 2 bases, J shed 4 bases, and the junction held 11 bases outside the gene matches. The CDR3 DNA follows: TGCGCCAGCAGCCAACGCCCCAGAGGGGGCTGGTACGAGCAGTACTTC. Amino acids: CASSQRPRGGWYEQYF.

This clonotype was observed a few times. The chain couples TRBV20-1 to TRBJ2-5; 12 bases agree with TRBD2. V trimming: 1 base; J trimming: 4 bases; junction bases outside the gene matches: 13. The CDR3 is 18 residues long. The V gene's germline CDR1 is DFQATT and CDR2 SNEGSKA (reference sequence). The CDR3 bases are TGCAGTGCTAGAGTCCTGACTAGCGGGAGATTTTCGGGAGAGACCCAGTACTTC. Its protein is CSARVLTSGRFSGETQYF.

In this sample, this clonotype turned up a few times. V is TRBV11-2 and J is TRBJ1-1; D is perhaps TRBD1 (6 bases). Trimming shortened V by 5 bases and J by 0 bases, and 22 bases separated the two germline ends. The CDR3 has 18 amino acids. Germline V lookup: CDR1 SGHAT, CDR2 FQNNGV. The CDR3 DNA sequence: TGTGCCAGCAGCCCCCGAGGGGGTCGGTTAATCATGAACACTGAAGCTTTCTTT. This encodes CASSPRGGRLIMNTEAFF.

The gene calls are TRBV6-1 and TRBJ2-1; D tentatively reads TRBD1 or TRBD2 (7 bases each). V lost 6 bases, J lost 6 bases, and 21 bases lay in between. The germline V gene encodes CDR1 MNHNS and CDR2 SASEGT. The CDR3 is 16 residues long. The DNA of the CDR3 is TGTGCCAGCAGCCATGGCCCCAGGGGGGGGAGCAATGAGCAGTTCTTC. It specifies CASSHGPRGGSNEQFF.

This clonotype was seen ten or more times. The chain is built from TRBV10-3 and TRBJ2-3; the D call may be TRBD1 or TRBD2 (5 bases each). This CDR3 spans 14 amino acids. Germline loops: CDR1 ENHRY, CDR2 SYGVKD. Trimming removed 8 bases from V and 3 bases from J, with 15 bases in between. The CDR3 DNA reads TGTGCCATCGGAGGACACTCCTGGACAGATACGCAGTATTTT. Protein sequence: CAIGGHSWTDTQYF.

The chain links TRBV10-3 to TRBJ2-3; the D is unclear. V was trimmed by 10 bases and J by 2 bases, leaving 13 bases between them. This CDR3 is 13 amino acids long. Looked up from germline, CDR1 is ENHRY and CDR2 is SYGVKD. The CDR3: CATLLGITDTQYF. The CDR3 bases are TGTGCCACCCTACTGGGGATCACAGATACGCAGTATTTT.

The chain links TRBV12-3 or TRBV12-4 to TRBJ2-5; D possibly uses TRBD1 or TRBD2 (7 bases each). V lost 8 bases and J 4 bases, leaving 20 bases between the germline ends. The CDR3 length is 15 residues. The CDR3 nucleotides are TGTGCCAGCCCCTTGAGCGGGACAGCAGCAGAGACCCAGTACTTC. Translated, it gives CASPLSGTAAETQYF.

This clonotype was observed at least ten times. The chain joins TRBV29-1 to TRBJ1-5, with TRBD1 identical over 7 bases. V shed 7 bases, J shed 2 bases, and the junction held 8 bases outside the gene matches. This CDR3 spans 14 amino acids. The germline V gene encodes CDR1 SQVTM and CDR2 ANQGSEA. The CDR3 DNA is TGCAGCGCTGTCGGGACAGACGGCAATCAGCCCCAGCATTTT. Protein: CSAVGTDGNQPQHF.

The chain combines TRBV5-1 with TRBJ2-7; possibly TRBD2 for D (8 bases). This CDR3 comprises 16 residues. Germline-derived CDR1 and CDR2 are SGHRS and YFSETQ. Trimming took off 4 bases at V and 7 bases at J, with 24 bases between the two ends. The chain's CDR3 is CASSRELAVMTGEQYF. The CDR3 region has the DNA TGCGCCAGCAGCCGTGAACTAGCGGTAATGACAGGGGAGCAGTACTTC.

This clonotype was detected only a few times. V and J are TRBV13 and TRBJ2-7; D perhaps matches TRBD1 (6 bases). The germline V gene has CDR1 PRHDT and CDR2 FYEKMQ (reference sequence). The CDR3 extends over 16 amino acids. V dropped 6 bases and J dropped 7 bases, with 25 bases sitting between them. Written as DNA, the CDR3 is TGTGCCAGCAGATCAACTTCCGGACAGTCGGTGTCTGAGCAGTACTTC. This gives the protein CASRSTSGQSVSEQYF.

V gene TRBV20-1 combines with J gene TRBJ2-1; perhaps TRBD1 as D (6 bases). Germline CDR1 DFQATT, CDR2 SNEGSKA (reference sequence). This CDR3 region has 16 residues. Trimming took off 1 base at V and 4 bases at J, with 17 bases between the two ends. The DNA for the CDR3 is TGCAGTGCTAGAGGAGAACAGGGTTTATCGTACAATGAGCAGTTCTTC. It codes for CSARGEQGLSYNEQFF.

J is TRBJ2-3 and V is TRBV4-1; 8 bases fit TRBD1. Germline CDR1 and CDR2: MGHRA and YSYEKL. V was pared by 5 bases and J by 0 bases, with 7 bases of the junction left unmatched. The CDR3 has 16 amino acids. The CDR3 region has the DNA TGCGCCAGCAGCATTCGGACAGGGCGGAGCACAGATACGCAGTATTTT. Translating gives CASSIRTGRSTDTQYF.

This clonotype was counted at least ten times. V gene TRBV29-1 combines with J gene TRBJ2-2, with 7 bases matching TRBD1. The germline V gene encodes CDR1 SQVTM and CDR2 ANQGSEA. The CDR3 covers 13 residues. V was pared by 5 bases and J by 1 base, with 1 base of the junction left unmatched. The CDR3 nucleotides read TGCAGCGTTTGGACAGGGAACACCGGGGAGCTGTTTTTT. The encoded protein is CSVWTGNTGELFF.

The gene calls are TRBV29-1 and TRBJ1-2, with a possible D match to TRBD1 (6 bases). Germline CDR1 reads SQVTM; CDR2 reads ANQGSEA. The CDR3 is 13 amino acids. Trimming pared 6 bases from V and 4 bases from J, leaving 15 bases between. CDR3 coding DNA: TGCAGCGTCAGAAGGTCGGGGGCCTATGGCTACACCTTC. It codes for CSVRRSGAYGYTF.

This chain uses TRBV20-1 with TRBJ1-5; D is possibly TRBD1 (6 bases). CDR3 length: 12 residues. The germline V gene has CDR1 DFQATT and CDR2 SNEGSKA (reference sequence). In nucleotides, the CDR3 is TGCAGCGTAGGACAGACCAATCAGCCCCAGCATTTT. Translating it yields CSVGQTNQPQHF.

V and J are TRBV20-1 and TRBJ1-5; tentative D call: TRBD1 (5 bases). The CDR3 is 14 residues long. Germline loops: CDR1 DFQATT, CDR2 SNEGSKA (reference sequence). The V end was cut by 6 bases, the J end by 0 bases, with 12 bases between. The CDR3 here is CSAGVGGSNQPQHF. CDR3 nucleotide sequence: TGCAGTGCCGGGGTCGGGGGTAGCAATCAGCCCCAGCATTTT.

This clonotype was picked up many times. The rearrangement uses TRBV7-6 and TRBJ2-5, with D perhaps assigned TRBD1 or TRBD2 (5 bases each). CDR1 is SGHVS, CDR2 FNYEAQ, per germline. V lost 3 bases and J 1 base, leaving 12 bases between the germline ends. The CDR3 covers 15 residues. The CDR3 DNA sequence: TGTGCCAGCAGCTTCGGGGACGCAAGCCAAGAGACCCAGTACTTC. The encoded protein is CASSFGDASQETQYF.